This TCR beta chain was recovered during a study of blood T cell repertoires in COVID-19. Profiling relied on immunoSEQ multiplex PCR, and the TCRdb table lists in-frame clones only, not all of them. This table holds approximately 210,000 clones, 81% found once. Losses at the gene ends were 3 bases for V and 2 bases for J; bases not matched to a gene: 7. This CDR3 comprises 16 residues. The V gene's germline CDR1 is LNHNV and CDR2 YYDKDF (reference sequence). A single count supports this clone. The chain combines TRBV15 with TRBJ2-3; 8 nucleotides line up with TRBD2. The sample taken for sequencing was PBMCs or T cells enriched from blood (not recorded which). The TCR originated in a woman aged 45-65 years with acute COVID-19. CDR3: CATSSGLAGPTDTQYF. CDR3 sequence (DNA): TGTGCCACCAGCAGCGGGTTAGCGGGGCCCACAGATACGCAGTATTTT.